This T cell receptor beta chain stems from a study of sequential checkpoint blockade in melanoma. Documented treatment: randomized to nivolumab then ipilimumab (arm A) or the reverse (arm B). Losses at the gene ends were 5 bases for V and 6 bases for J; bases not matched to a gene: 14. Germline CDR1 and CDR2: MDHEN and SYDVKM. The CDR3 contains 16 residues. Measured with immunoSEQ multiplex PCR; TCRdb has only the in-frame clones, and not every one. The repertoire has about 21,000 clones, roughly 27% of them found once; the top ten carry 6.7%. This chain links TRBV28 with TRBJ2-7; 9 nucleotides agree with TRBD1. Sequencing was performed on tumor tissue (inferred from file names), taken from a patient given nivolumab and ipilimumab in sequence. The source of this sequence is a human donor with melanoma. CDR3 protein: CASSIIAPPDRGEQYF. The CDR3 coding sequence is TGTGCCAGCAGTATAATAGCCCCCCCGGACAGGGGCGAGCAGTACTTC.